Described below is a single T cell receptor (beta chain) sequence and its context. Its antigen is still unknown. The data were taken from a study of beta chain features in type 1 diabetes. Study as a whole: All samples yielded 107,917,701 examined sorted cells. Regarding the study as a whole: Researchers report that Type 1 diabetes patients had moderately but significantly shorter TCRB CDR3s across all four CD4+ subsets. PCR, the amplification step, might favor shorter templates, equally in patients and controls.

The CDR3 sequence is 15 residues long. Trimming removed 1 base from V and 5 bases from J, with 14 bases in between. Looked up from germline, CDR1 is LGHNA and CDR2 is YSLEER. The investigators reverse transcribed all of the isolated RNA, so they sequenced expressed TCRB transcripts. Data came from immunoSEQ multiplex PCR; TCRdb stores just in-frame clones and leaves some out. The sample lists 600,000 to 700,000 clones; around 11% were seen once. Averaging around 110 mL, one heparinised blood draw was given by each donor. This TCR was sampled from a man aged 30 to 39 with type 1 diabetes. This rearrangement joins TRBV4-3 to TRBJ1-1; D is perhaps TRBD1 (5 bases). The sequenced sample was naive CD4+ T cells from blood. For the CDR3, the DNA is TGCGCCAGCAGCCAAGTGTCGGGGGAGGGGACTGAAGCTTTCTTT. Amino acids: CASSQVSGEGTEAFF.